The 20 T cell receptor beta chains listed next were all sequenced from one sample in a study of OX40 agonist ivuxolimab in advanced cancers. Clones were read by immunoSEQ multiplex PCR, and TCRdb kept only the in-frame ones, dropping some. The table includes roughly 62,000 clones, roughly 84% detected once. Source: CD4+ or CD8+ T cells sorted from blood, taken in a trial of the OX40 agonist ivuxolimab. Source of these receptors: an adult with an advanced solid tumor such as melanoma, head and neck, liver or kidney cancer.

In its sample, this clone was seen a few times. This sequence joins TRBV19 and TRBJ2-7; D may be TRBD1 (5 bases). The CDR3 is 15 amino acids. V lost 4 bases and J 4 bases, leaving 17 bases between the germline ends. CDR1 and CDR2 from the germline V gene are LNHDA and SQIVND (reference sequence). DNA of the CDR3: TGTGCCAGTAGTAATGGGGCAGTAGCCCTTTACGAGCAGTACTTC. As protein: CASSNGAVALYEQYF.

The chain uses TRBV7-3 and TRBJ2-1, with D maybe TRBD2 (6 bases). The CDR3 is 15 amino acids. CDR1 is SGHTA and CDR2 is FQGTGA in the germline V gene. Trimming took 6 bases from V and 6 from J, leaving 18 bases between them. The CDR3 DNA reads TGTGCCAGCAGTCCAGGGCTGGGCGGGGTCAATGAGCAGTTCTTC. It is translated as CASSPGLGGVNEQFF.

This chain links TRBV19 with TRBJ2-7; 7 bases fit TRBD2. CDR1 and CDR2 (germline): LNHDA, SQIVND (reference sequence). J lost 13 bases, V lost 4 bases, and 13 bases had no gene match. This CDR3 is 13 amino acids long. The CDR3 coding sequence is TGTGCCAGTAGTAAGGGGCTTGGGGAGGGCCGTTACTTC. Encoded protein: CASSKGLGEGRYF.

This chain's CDR3 is CASRPGTVTDTQYF. CDR3 nucleotide sequence: TGTGCCAGCAGACCTGGGACAGTCACAGATACGCAGTATTTT. The V and J genes are TRBV28 and TRBJ2-3, with TRBD1 identical over 7 bases. Trimming at V came to 6 bases and at J to 2 bases, leaving 5 bases not matched to a gene. Germline values: CDR1 MDHEN, CDR2 SYDVKM. This CDR3 contains 14 residues.

This chain connects TRBV14 to TRBJ2-5; 9 positions match TRBD1. The DNA end favors TRBJ2-7, so the J call may be wrong. The CDR3 is 13 amino acids. The germline CDR1 and CDR2 sequences are SGHDN and FVKESK. The CDR3: CASSPTGGGEQYF. As DNA, the CDR3 is TGTGCCAGCAGCCCGACAGGGGGTGGCGAGCAGTACTTC.

About this clone: The same CDR3 arises from other DNA sequences in this sample as well. The rearrangement uses TRBV28 and TRBJ1-5; TRBD1 might be the D (5 bases). The CDR3 consists of 13 residues. Trimming cost V 6 bases and J 15 bases, with 21 bases left between them. The V gene's germline CDR1 is MDHEN and CDR2 SYDVKM. The CDR3 protein is CASRPTNRGPSHF. The CDR3 bases are TGTGCCAGCAGACCCACTAATAGGGGCCCCTCGCATTTT.

This chain joins TRBV9 and TRBJ1-1, with D unclear. This CDR3 has 13 amino acids. CDR1 and CDR2 (germline): SGDLS, YYNGEE. Trimming cost V 4 bases and J 5 bases, with 12 bases left between them. The CDR3 region has the DNA TGTGCCAGCAGCCCGGCCCCGGGGACTGAAGCTTTCTTT. Translating it yields CASSPAPGTEAFF.

The chain uses TRBV5-8 and TRBJ1-4; TRBD1 is a possible D gene (6 bases). CDR1 SGHTS and CDR2 YDEGEE come from the germline V gene. Deletions cut 0 bases from V and 0 bases from J, with 9 bases between. The CDR3 is 16 residues long. CDR3 region: CASSLDREATNEKLFF. The CDR3 bases are TGTGCCAGCAGCTTGGACAGGGAGGCAACTAATGAAAAACTGTTTTTT.

The chain is built from TRBV28 and TRBJ2-1; a possible D gene is TRBD2 (5 bases). The CDR3 has 12 residues. Per the germline V gene, CDR1 is MDHEN and CDR2 is SYDVKM. V lost 9 bases to trimming and J lost 0 bases, with 6 bases between them. This CDR3 is CASSASYNEQFF. In DNA form, the CDR3 reads TGTGCCAGTAGCGCCTCCTACAATGAGCAGTTCTTC.

For the CDR3, the DNA is TGTGCCAGCAGTTACTCTCAGGGGGTGGAAAAACTGTTTTTT. Translated, it gives CASSYSQGVEKLFF. The rearrangement joins TRBV6-5 to TRBJ1-4, with 7 bases that match TRBD1. This CDR3 region has 14 residues. V trimming: 0 bases; J trimming: 8 bases; junction bases outside the gene matches: 3. From germline, CDR1 is MNHEY and CDR2 SVGAGI.

The gene calls are TRBV7-2 and TRBJ2-1, with 11 positions matching TRBD2. CDR3 length: 15 amino acids. Germline CDR1 and CDR2: SGHTA and FQGNSA. The junction had 8 bases not matched to a gene; V was cut back by 5 bases and J by 8 bases. The CDR3 protein is CASSGNSGRGDEQFF. Here the CDR3 DNA reads TGTGCCAGCAGCGGAAATAGCGGGAGGGGGGATGAGCAGTTCTTC.

This chain links TRBV15 with TRBJ2-3; TRBD2 aligns across 8 bases. The CDR3 has 15 amino acids. CDR1 is LNHNV, CDR2 YYDKDF, per germline (reference sequence). Losses at the gene ends were 1 base for V and 1 base for J; bases not matched to a gene: 1. This chain's CDR3 is CATSRVGRGTDTQYF. The CDR3 DNA is TGTGCCACCAGCAGAGTCGGGAGGGGCACAGATACGCAGTATTTT.

The V and J genes are TRBV7-8 and TRBJ2-1; 9 nucleotides match TRBD1. Germline assignment: CDR1 SGHVS and CDR2 FQNEAQ. J lost 2 bases, V lost 6 bases, and 14 bases had no gene match. This CDR3 region has 18 residues. The CDR3 here is CASSFHSDRDRAYNEQFF. CDR3 DNA: TGTGCCAGCAGTTTCCACTCCGACCGGGACAGGGCCTACAATGAGCAGTTCTTC.

CDR3: CASSYGPRNQPQHF. CDR3 in DNA: TGTGCCAGCAGTTACGGGCCCCGCAATCAGCCCCAGCATTTT. V gene TRBV6-5 combines with J gene TRBJ1-5; D unclear. With 2 bases removed from V and 2 bases from J, the gap between germline ends came to 7 bases. CDR1 MNHEY and CDR2 SVGAGI come from the germline V gene. This CDR3 is 14 amino acids long.

The rearrangement links TRBV28 to TRBJ2-7; TRBD2 agrees at 8 bases. The CDR3 runs 15 residues. Germline CDR1 reads MDHEN; CDR2 reads SYDVKM. V was clipped by 6 bases and J by 4 bases; unmatched bases: 11. The CDR3 is CASRPWTSSMYEQYF. The CDR3 region has the DNA TGTGCCAGCAGACCCTGGACTAGCTCGATGTACGAGCAGTACTTC.

The rearrangement links TRBV9 to TRBJ1-1; D gene ambiguous. The CDR3 is made up of 14 amino acids. Germline V gives CDR1 SGDLS, CDR2 YYNGEE. The germline V and J ends were trimmed by 6 bases and 5 bases, with 17 bases remaining between them. The CDR3 sequence: CASTAGVSLTEAFF. The CDR3 coding sequence is TGTGCCAGCACCGCCGGGGTCAGTTTAACTGAAGCTTTCTTT.

This sequence joins TRBV11-2 and TRBJ2-2, with 9 bases that match TRBD2. This CDR3 region has 16 residues. V lost 4 bases to trimming and J lost 1 base; unmatched junction nucleotides: 4. Germline loops: CDR1 SGHAT, CDR2 FQNNGV. The CDR3 DNA reads TGTGCCAGCAGCTCTACTAGCGGGCGGAACACCGGGGAGCTGTTTTTT. This codes for CASSSTSGRNTGELFF.

V gene TRBV27 combines with J gene TRBJ2-7; TRBD1 aligns across 7 bases. This CDR3 has 13 residues. The J segment lost 6 bases and the V segment lost 3 bases, leaving 5 bases of the junction unmatched. Germline V gene data show CDR1 as MNHEY and CDR2 as SMNVEV (reference sequence). As DNA, the CDR3 is TGTGCCAGCAGTTTTATCTACAGGGGCGAGCAGTACTTC. Its protein is CASSFIYRGEQYF.

The V and J genes are TRBV6-6 and TRBJ2-2; unclear D gene. Trimming took off 6 bases at V and 3 bases at J, with 8 bases between the two ends. This CDR3 spans 13 amino acids. Germline values: CDR1 MNHNY, CDR2 SVGAGI (reference sequence). CDR3 residues: CASRTDDTGELFF. The CDR3 coding sequence is TGTGCCAGCAGAACTGATGACACCGGGGAGCTGTTTTTT.

This chain uses TRBV4-1 with TRBJ1-4, with 9 nucleotides matching TRBD1. The CDR3 is 15 residues long. The germline gives CDR1 MGHRA, CDR2 YSYEKL. The V segment lost 5 bases and the J segment 7 bases; nucleotides outside the gene matches: 8. The CDR3 here is CASSNFRDRAEKLFF. In DNA, the CDR3 is TGCGCCAGCAGCAACTTCCGGGACAGGGCTGAAAAACTGTTTTTT.